This is a list of T cell receptor beta chains from one sample in a study of CD8 T cells in Susac syndrome. TCRdb re-called the immunoSEQ multiplex PCR reads with MiXCR, one entry per CDR3 protein. The data hold approximately 160,000 distinct CDR3 sequences, with around 93% observed a single time. What was sequenced was CD4+ T cells from PBMCs. The receptors were sampled from a human donor in good health. The CDR3 runs from the conserved cysteine through the conserved F or W.

>TRBV6-1|TRBJ2-7
CASSVLPGQPGTSGGRPYEQYF
>TRBV5-1|TRBJ1-2
CASSPGPQEGYTF
>TRBV3-1|TRBJ2-5
CASSPKLLSLAGGPRETQYF
>TRBV5-1|TRBJ1-2
CASSLEQGVRTF
>TRBV19|TRBJ2-3
CASSTGDRLDTQYF
>TRBV4-1|TRBJ1-1
CASSQGGFGYGAFF
>TRBV29-1|TRBJ1-1
CSVGAQENTEAFF
>TRBV19|TRBJ2-7
CASSPSPGPYEQYF
>TRBV6-6|TRBJ1-2
CASSLEAESYGYTF
>TRBV29-1|TRBJ1-1
CSVWDRNTEAFF
>TRBV19|TRBJ1-1
CASSSGLMNAEAFF
>TRBV11-2|TRBJ2-4
CASRPLRGAENIQYF
>TRBV2|TRBJ2-3
CASSGGSGGRGDTQYF
>TRBV20-1|TRBJ2-7
CSALRDRGNEQYF
>TRBV7-9|TRBJ1-2
CASSPSTEYGYTF
>TRBV21-1|TRBJ1-3
CASSKALGGANSGNTIYF
>TRBV9|TRBJ2-5
CASSVDPLAGVKTQYF
>TRBV6-5|TRBJ2-2
CASTGTGLTGELFF
>TRBV5-1|TRBJ2-5
CASSFIGEGTETQYF
>TRBV6-1|TRBJ2-5
CASRKTGTEETQYF
>TRBV3-1|TRBJ1-6
CASSHPTGADSPLHF
>TRBV18|TRBJ1-6
CASSPGSPLHF
>TRBV7-9|TRBJ2-1
CASSFSGNEQFF
>TRBV28|TRBJ1-1
CASRHYRGVSTEAFF
>TRBV9|TRBJ2-3
CASTPLGGSGGGTQYF
>TRBV14|TRBJ2-3
CASSLTITGLAQYF
>TRBV29-1|TRBJ1-1
CSVERAVGNTEAFF
>TRBV6-4|TRBJ2-3
CASSDSPRHTDTQYF
>TRBV29-1|TRBJ2-3
CSGRDRGVGTDTQYF
>TRBV30|TRBJ1-5
CAWSVQGHQPQHF